The rows below give T cell receptor beta chains drawn from one sample of a study of blood T cell repertoires in COVID-19. Libraries were prepared by immunoSEQ multiplex PCR; TCRdb keeps only in-frame clonotypes and omits some of them. The sample includes over 600,000 clones, 85% to 90% of them seen just once. Material: peripheral blood. The source is a woman in her late teens or twenties with acute or convalescent COVID-19. Both conserved end residues are part of each CDR3. The D gene is left open where the match is weak. Clone sizes are given selectively: once, few, many, or a class where the clone is expanded.

v_gene	d_gene	abundance	j_gene	CDR3aa	CDR3nt
TRBV7-9	TRBD1	.	TRBJ1-3	CASSLWTGANSGNTIYF	TGTGCCAGCAGCCTCTGGACAGGGGCGAACTCTGGAAACACCATATATTTT
TRBV7-2	.	.	TRBJ2-6	CASSLGGSLSGANVLTF	TGTGCCAGCAGCTTAGGAGGCTCCCTTTCTGGGGCCAACGTCCTGACTTTC
TRBV10-2	TRBD1	once	TRBJ2-2	CAVTTGTGGGELFF	TGCGCCGTAACCACCGGGACAGGGGGTGGGGAGCTGTTTTTT
TRBV7-2	TRBD1	once	TRBJ1-5	CASSAGQGRNQPQHF	TGTGCCAGCAGCGCGGGACAGGGGCGCAATCAGCCCCAGCATTTT
TRBV24-1	.	.	TRBJ1-5	CATADTVSNQPQHF	TGTGCCACTGCGGACACCGTTAGCAATCAGCCCCAGCATTTT
TRBV7-2	.	.	TRBJ2-2	CASSLRLAKNTGELFF	TGTGCCAGCAGCTTAAGGCTAGCGAAGAACACCGGGGAGCTGTTTTTT
TRBV9	TRBD1	.	TRBJ1-3	CASSLTGGNIVDTIYF	TGTGCCAGCAGCCTTACAGGGGGCAATATAGTGGACACCATATATTTT
TRBV7-2	TRBD1	.	TRBJ2-2	CASINTKGQGIWSGELFF	TGTGCCAGCATTAATACGAAGGGACAGGGAATATGGTCCGGGGAGCTGTTTTTT
TRBV11-2	.	.	TRBJ1-1	CASSFSPGTEAFF	TGTGCCAGCAGCTTTTCCCCCGGCACTGAAGCTTTCTTT
TRBV6-5	TRBD1	.	TRBJ1-1	CASRRDRATEAFF	TGTGCCAGCAGAAGGGACAGGGCCACTGAAGCTTTCTTT
TRBV2	.	.	TRBJ1-1	CASSVDSLNTEAFF	TGTGCCAGCAGCGTAGACAGCCTGAACACTGAAGCTTTCTTT
TRBV6-5	TRBD1	.	TRBJ1-3	CASRPDRGSGNTIYF	TGTGCCAGCAGACCGGACAGGGGCTCTGGAAACACCATATATTTT
TRBV6-5	.	.	TRBJ1-5	CASQHKGGAQPQHF	TGTGCCAGCCAACACAAGGGGGGGGCTCAGCCCCAGCATTTT
TRBV12-3/TRBV12-4	.	.	TRBJ2-1	CASSFRGAEQFF	TGTGCCAGCAGTTTTCGGGGGGCCGAGCAGTTCTTC
TRBV3-1/TRBV3-2	.	.	TRBJ1-2	CASSPRPGVSGGYTF	TGTGCCAGCAGCCCTCGTCCGGGGGTTTCGGGGGGCTACACCTTC
TRBV7-3	.	once	TRBJ1-1	CASSQEQDTEAFF	TGTGCCAGCAGCCAAGAACAGGACACTGAAGCTTTCTTT
TRBV23-1	.	.	TRBJ1-1	CASSQSTGQTEAFF	TGCGCCAGCAGTCAATCTACAGGGCAAACTGAAGCTTTCTTT
TRBV7-9	.	.	TRBJ2-7	CASAQGLPPYEQYF	TGTGCCAGCGCCCAGGGACTTCCTCCCTACGAGCAGTACTTC
TRBV14	.	.	TRBJ2-7	CASSQAQGPSEQYF	TGTGCCAGCAGCCAAGCCCAGGGTCCATCCGAGCAGTACTTC
TRBV6-5	.	.	TRBJ1-2	CASSYSHGNYGYTF	TGTGCCAGCAGTTACTCCCACGGTAACTATGGCTACACCTTC
TRBV4-1	.	.	TRBJ1-5	CASSQGVQAIEPQHF	TGCGCCAGCAGCCAAGGTGTCCAGGCGATCGAGCCCCAGCATTTT
TRBV5-1	.	.	TRBJ1-2	CASTLVPANYGYTF	TGCGCCAGTACCTTGGTCCCAGCGAACTATGGCTACACCTTC
TRBV7-8	.	.	TRBJ1-5	CASSPPGQPQHF	TGTGCCAGCAGCCCTCCGGGTCAGCCCCAGCATTTT
TRBV5-6	TRBD1	.	TRBJ1-2	CASRLGQGGTYGYTF	TGTGCCAGCAGACTAGGACAGGGGGGTACCTATGGCTACACCTTC
TRBV6-5	.	.	TRBJ2-7	CASGGGRHEQYF	TGTGCCAGCGGCGGGGGCAGGCACGAGCAGTACTTC
TRBV11-2	.	.	TRBJ1-6	CASSLEGRGGGVNSPLHF	TGTGCCAGCAGCTTAGAGGGGCGAGGGGGTGGTGTTAATTCACCCCTCCACTTT
TRBV7-8	TRBD1	.	TRBJ2-7	CASSDTGVEHYEQYF	TGTGCCAGCAGCGACACAGGGGTAGAGCACTACGAGCAGTACTTC
TRBV6-2/TRBV6-3	.	.	TRBJ1-5	CASSYRAVGGQPQHF	TGTGCCAGCAGTTACAGGGCGGTAGGAGGTCAGCCCCAGCATTTT
TRBV30	.	.	TRBJ2-2	CAWSVLGLIGELFF	TGTGCCTGGAGTGTACTCGGACTCATCGGGGAGCTGTTTTTT
TRBV5-1	TRBD1	.	TRBJ1-1	CASRSTGTVNTEAFF	TGCGCCAGCAGGAGTACCGGGACAGTGAACACTGAAGCTTTCTTT
TRBV27	.	.	TRBJ1-4	CASSSPRTSSEKLFF	TGTGCCAGCAGTTCCCCGAGAACTTCTAGTGAAAAACTGTTTTTT
TRBV5-1	TRBD2	.	TRBJ2-7	CASSLKRGEYEQYF	TGCGCCAGCAGCTTAAAGCGGGGGGAGTACGAGCAGTACTTC
TRBV7-9	.	.	TRBJ1-2	CASSQGGGHLYGYTF	TGTGCCAGCAGTCAAGGGGGGGGACACCTCTATGGCTACACCTTC
TRBV18	.	.	TRBJ1-1	CASSSDSGNTEAFF	TGTGCCAGCTCTTCGGACAGTGGGAACACTGAAGCTTTCTTT
TRBV7-6	TRBD2	.	TRBJ2-1	CASSLAWKAGGGVDEQFF	TGTGCCAGCAGCTTAGCGTGGAAAGCGGGGGGAGGCGTCGATGAGCAGTTCTTC
TRBV6-5	.	.	TRBJ1-2	CASTRTQMVYGYTF	TGTGCCAGCACCAGGACACAGATGGTCTATGGCTACACCTTC
TRBV7-9	.	.	TRBJ1-2	CASSSTGTQGNYGYTF	TGTGCCAGCAGCTCCACCGGGACCCAGGGGAACTATGGCTACACCTTC
TRBV7-6	TRBD2	.	TRBJ2-1	CASSLGGLVEEQFF	TGTGCCAGCAGCTTAGGGGGACTAGTCGAGGAGCAGTTCTTC
TRBV11-1	.	.	TRBJ2-1	CASSRDPGRYNEQFF	TGTGCCAGCAGCAGAGACCCAGGCCGCTACAATGAGCAGTTCTTC
TRBV7-2	.	.	TRBJ2-7	CASSLARVEQYF	TGTGCCAGCAGCTTAGCGCGGGTCGAGCAGTACTTC
TRBV6-4	.	once	TRBJ2-1	CASSDSGAGSIEQFF	TGTGCCAGCAGTGACTCGGGGGCCGGTAGTATTGAGCAGTTCTTC